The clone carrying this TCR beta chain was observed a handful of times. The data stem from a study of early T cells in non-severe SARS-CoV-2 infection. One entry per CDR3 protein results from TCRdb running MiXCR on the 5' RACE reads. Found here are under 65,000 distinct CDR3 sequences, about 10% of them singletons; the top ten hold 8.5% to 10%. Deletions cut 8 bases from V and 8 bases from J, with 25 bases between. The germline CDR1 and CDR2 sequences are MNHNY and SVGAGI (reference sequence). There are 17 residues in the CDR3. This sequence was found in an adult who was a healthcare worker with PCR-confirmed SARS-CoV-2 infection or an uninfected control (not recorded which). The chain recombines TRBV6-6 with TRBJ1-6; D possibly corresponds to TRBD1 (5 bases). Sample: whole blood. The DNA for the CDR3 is TGTGCCAGCGGTCTTTTCCAGGGAAGTTCGGTCGATTCACCCCTCCACTTT. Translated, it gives CASGLFQGSSVDSPLHF.